This T cell receptor beta chain was captured in a study of vaccination and CD4 T cells after COVID-19. About the study: Two of the convalescents were Hispanic, and convalescents were six males and four females. Post-vaccine sampling followed dose two by a median roughly 76 days (range 14 to 241). Overlapping spike peptides of SARS-CoV-2, HCoV-NL63, HCoV-OC43 and HCoV-229E stimulated the cells.

Indicated treatment: roughly 10-day PBMC culture with coronavirus spike peptide pools or control peptides (ViraFEST assay). A negative selection step was used to isolate CD4+ T cells once culture had run for less than 13 days. Sequenced with the Oncomine TCR Beta short-read assay was DNA taken from cultured CD4+ T cells. A single record per CDR3 protein comes from TCRdb applying MiXCR to the PCR reads. In the table there are approximately 13,000 distinct CDR3 sequences, around 40% of which are singletons. For this clonotype: Its antigen remains unidentified.

V was cut by 4 bases and J by 0 bases, with 12 bases left in between. CDR1 and CDR2 from the germline V gene are SGHVS and FNYEAQ. This CDR3 is 15 amino acids long. The rearrangement links TRBV7-6 to TRBJ2-5; the D gene could be TRBD1 or TRBD2 (6 bases each). The TCR sequence derives from a human donor who had recovered from COVID-19. Material: CD4+ T cells from blood, cultured in vitro. The CDR3 sequence: CASSSIGGYQETQYF. CDR3 bases: TGTGCCAGCAGCTCAATAGGGGGGTACCAAGAGACCCAGTACTTC.